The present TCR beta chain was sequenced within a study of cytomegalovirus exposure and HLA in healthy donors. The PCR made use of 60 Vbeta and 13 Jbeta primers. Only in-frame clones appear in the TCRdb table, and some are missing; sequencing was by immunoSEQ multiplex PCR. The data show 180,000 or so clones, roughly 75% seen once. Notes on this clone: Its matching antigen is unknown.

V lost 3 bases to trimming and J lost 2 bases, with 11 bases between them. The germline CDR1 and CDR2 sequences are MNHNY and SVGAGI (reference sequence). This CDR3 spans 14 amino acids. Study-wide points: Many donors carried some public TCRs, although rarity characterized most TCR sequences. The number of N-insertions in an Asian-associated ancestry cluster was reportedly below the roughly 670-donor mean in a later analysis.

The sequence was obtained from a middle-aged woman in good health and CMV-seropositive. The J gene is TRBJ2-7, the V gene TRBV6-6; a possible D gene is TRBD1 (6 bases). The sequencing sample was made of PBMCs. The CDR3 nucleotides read TGTGCCAGCAGTTATGAAGGGGGACCCTACGAGCAGTACTTC. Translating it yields CASSYEGGPYEQYF.